One and the same sample provided the 9 T cell receptor beta chains below, sequenced in a study of cytomegalovirus exposure and HLA in healthy donors. The protocol was immunoSEQ multiplex PCR, while the TCRdb copy is restricted to in-frame clones and leaves out a portion. Of about 150,000 clones in the sample, roughly nine tenths were seen once. Sequenced material: PBMCs. Receptors were obtained from a woman aged 18 to 35 in good health and CMV-seropositive.

This chain uses TRBV28 with TRBJ1-5; D is undetermined. The V gene's germline CDR1 is MDHEN and CDR2 SYDVKM. There are 15 residues in the CDR3. V was cut by 5 bases and J by 2 bases, with 13 bases left in between. Here the CDR3 reads CASSPEFVGNQPQHF. In DNA form, the CDR3 reads TGTGCCAGCAGTCCCGAGTTCGTGGGCAATCAGCCCCAGCATTTT.

This clone was counted a few times. This chain links TRBV10-2 with TRBJ2-2; 10 bases line up with TRBD2. The length of the CDR3 is 15 residues. Looked up from germline, CDR1 is WSHSY and CDR2 is SAAADI. V was clipped by 6 bases and J by 4 bases; unmatched bases: 5. CDR3 sequence: CASRGLASATGELFF. The DNA of the CDR3 is TGCGCCAGCAGGGGACTAGCGAGCGCCACCGGGGAGCTGTTTTTT.

This chain joins TRBV23-1 and TRBJ1-1; 8 bases align to TRBD1. TRBV23-1 is sorted into the ORF group, with uncertain function. The CDR3 length is 17 residues. With 0 bases clipped from V and 4 bases from J, the junction kept 10 bases outside the gene matches. The CDR3: CASSQSRTGQGFTEAFF. The CDR3 DNA sequence: TGCGCCAGCAGTCAATCAAGGACAGGACAGGGTTTCACTGAAGCTTTCTTT.

The chain carries TRBV2 and TRBJ1-4; D is unresolved. The CDR3 runs 13 residues. The germline V gene encodes CDR1 SNHLY and CDR2 FYNNEI. V was cut by 9 bases and J by 8 bases, with 16 bases left in between. This CDR3 is CASNELRAEKLFF. In DNA, the CDR3 is TGTGCCAGTAACGAACTCCGAGCCGAAAAACTGTTTTTT.

In its sample, this clone was seen once. The rearrangement links TRBV7-8 to TRBJ2-3, with a weak D call TRBD2 (6 bases). CDR1 is SGHVS and CDR2 is FQNEAQ in the germline V gene. This CDR3 contains 15 residues. V dropped 2 bases and J dropped 2 bases, with 11 bases sitting between them. CDR3 amino acids: CASSLLARTTDTQYF. The CDR3 nucleotides read TGTGCCAGCAGCTTACTAGCGCGCACCACAGATACGCAGTATTTT.

The rearrangement uses TRBV7-3 and TRBJ2-2, with 9 positions matching TRBD2. This CDR3 contains 15 residues. The V gene end was trimmed by 3 bases and the J gene end by 3 bases; junction bases not matched to a gene: 2. CDR1 is SGHTA, CDR2 FQGTGA, per germline. Here the CDR3 reads CASSFSGSDTGELFF. CDR3 bases: TGTGCCAGCAGCTTTAGCGGGAGCGACACCGGGGAGCTGTTTTTT. Complete variable domain (other parts from reference TRBV7-3 and TRBJ2-2): GAGVSQTPSNKVTEKGKYVELRCDPISGHTALYWYRQSLGQGPEFLIYFQGTGAADDSGLPNDRFFAVRPEGSVSTLKIQRTERGDSAVYLCASSFSGSDTGELFFGEGSRLTVL.

The rearrangement joins TRBV28 to TRBJ2-1, with D perhaps TRBD1 (6 bases). Germline-derived CDR1 and CDR2 are MDHEN and SYDVKM. Trimming removed 7 bases from V and 1 base from J, with 11 bases in between. The length of the CDR3 is 14 residues. CDR3 region: CASTPRGSYNEQFF. In DNA, the CDR3 is TGTGCCAGCACCCCCAGGGGTTCCTACAATGAGCAGTTCTTC. Complete variable domain (other parts from reference TRBV28 and TRBJ2-1): DVKVTQSSRYLVKRTGEKVFLECVQDMDHENMFWYRQDPGLGLRLIYFSYDVKMKEKGDIPEGYSVSREKKERFSLILESASTNQTSMYLCASTPRGSYNEQFFGPGTRLTVL.

This clone was seen only a few times. The chain has TRBV11-2 and TRBJ1-2; maybe TRBD1 (5 bases). This CDR3 comprises 14 residues. V was trimmed by 1 base and J by 7 bases, leaving 13 bases between them. CDR1 SGHAT and CDR2 FQNNGV come from the germline V gene. The CDR3 sequence is CASSLVGQGIGYTF. DNA for the CDR3: TGTGCCAGCAGCTTAGTGGGCCAGGGAATTGGCTACACCTTC.

This clone appeared once. The chain links TRBV28 to TRBJ2-7; the D gene is possibly TRBD2 (6 bases). Germline-derived CDR1 and CDR2 are MDHEN and SYDVKM. The CDR3 spans 15 residues. V lost 2 bases to trimming and J lost 2 bases, with 13 bases between them. The CDR3 DNA sequence: TGTGCCAGCAGTTTACTCCCCCCGGGGGCCTACGAGCAGTACTTC. This sequence encodes CASSLLPPGAYEQYF.